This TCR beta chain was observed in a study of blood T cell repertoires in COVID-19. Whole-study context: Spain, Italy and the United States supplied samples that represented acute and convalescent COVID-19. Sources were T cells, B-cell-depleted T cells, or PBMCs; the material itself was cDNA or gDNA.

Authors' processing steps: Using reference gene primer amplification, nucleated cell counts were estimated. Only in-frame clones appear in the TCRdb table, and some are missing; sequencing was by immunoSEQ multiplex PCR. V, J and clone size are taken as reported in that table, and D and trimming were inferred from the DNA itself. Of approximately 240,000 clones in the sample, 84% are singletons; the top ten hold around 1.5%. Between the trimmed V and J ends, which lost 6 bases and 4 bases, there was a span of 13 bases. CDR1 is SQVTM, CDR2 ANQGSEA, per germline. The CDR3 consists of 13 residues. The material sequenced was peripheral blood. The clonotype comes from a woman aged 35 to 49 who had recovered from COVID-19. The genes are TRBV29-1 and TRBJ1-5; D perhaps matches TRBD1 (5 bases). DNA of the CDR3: TGCAGCGTGTCACTCAGGGTTAATCAGCCCCAGCATTTT. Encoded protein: CSVSLRVNQPQHF.